This paragraph reports one TCR beta chain. The data stem from a study of CD8 T cells in Susac syndrome. This CDR3 comprises 14 residues. Per germline, CDR1 MNHNY and CDR2 SVGAGI (reference sequence). Trimming pared 6 bases from V and 4 bases from J, leaving 15 bases between. Reverse transcription of about 0.45 to 1 ug RNA was carried out with random hexamers. It was immunoSEQ multiplex PCR that amplified TCR beta CDR3 across 54 Vbeta and 13 Jbeta. In TCRdb, the immunoSEQ multiplex PCR reads were re-called with MiXCR into one record per CDR3 protein. The sample shows nearly 200,000 distinct CDR3 sequences, 90% to 95% of them seen only once. The multiple sclerosis controls were treatment-naive patients affected by stable or active relapsing-remitting disease. Negative isolation was used for CD8+ and CD4+ T cells and FACS enrichment for TEMRA cells.

The specimen was CD4+ T cells from PBMCs. This TCR was recovered from a human donor with multiple sclerosis. This rearrangement joins TRBV6-6 to TRBJ1-1, with D hard to call. CDR3 nucleotide sequence: TGTGCCAGCAGATTGGGGAGTTTATTCACTGAAGCTTTCTTT. It specifies CASRLGSLFTEAFF.